Following are 16 T cell receptor beta chains from one sample sequenced in a study of blood T cell repertoires in COVID-19. Profiled with immunoSEQ multiplex PCR; TCRdb holds only in-frame clones, not every one. The data hold a few hundred thousand clones, with over 75% observed a single time. Material for sequencing was peripheral blood. The receptors were sampled from a human donor in a cohort sampled during active COVID-19.

This rearrangement joins TRBV3-1 (or the pseudogene TRBV3-2) to TRBJ2-3, with D tentatively TRBD2 (6 bases). The CDR3 totals 17 residues. The germline V and J ends were trimmed by 0 bases and 12 bases, with 25 bases remaining between them. CDR1 and CDR2 from the germline V gene are LGHDT and YNNKEL (reference sequence). The CDR3 DNA reads TGTGCCAGCAGCCAAGAGACCCCGGAAATTATGCGGGGATTCCAGTATTTT. Translated: CASSQETPEIMRGFQYF.

The CDR3 spells CAIRKLANYGYTF. The CDR3 DNA reads TGTGCCATCAGAAAGTTAGCTAACTATGGCTACACCTTC. The chain employs TRBV10-3 and TRBJ1-2; D call uncertain. This CDR3 is 13 amino acids long. The V gene lost 6 bases and the J gene lost 0 bases, with 8 bases spanning the gap. CDR1 is ENHRY, CDR2 SYGVKD, per germline.

V usage is TRBV6-2 or TRBV6-3 and J usage is TRBJ1-1; no reliable D call. V was trimmed by 6 bases and J by 1 base, leaving 12 bases between them. The CDR3 is 14 amino acids. Germline V gives CDR1 MNHEY, CDR2 SVGEGT. CDR3 bases: TGTGCCAGCAGCCTCATTCGCGGGAACACTGAAGCTTTCTTT. Amino acid sequence: CASSLIRGNTEAFF.

The gene calls are TRBV6-6 and TRBJ1-6; 7 bases fit TRBD1. V lost 3 bases and J lost 9; bases outside the gene matches: 2. Germline CDR1 is MNHNY and CDR2 is SVGAGI (reference sequence). This CDR3 is built from 13 residues. As DNA, the CDR3 is TGTGCCAGCAGTTATGACAGGGTTTCACCCCTCCACTTT. Translation gives CASSYDRVSPLHF.

The chain carries TRBV5-1 and TRBJ2-5; 7 bases align to TRBD2. Germline V gives CDR1 SGHRS, CDR2 YFSETQ. There are 19 residues in the CDR3. V shed 2 bases, J shed 0 bases, and the junction held 16 bases outside the gene matches. In DNA, the CDR3 is TGCGCCAGCAGCTTCGGGAGGAGGAGCCGGGCGGGCAACCAAGAGACCCAGTACTTC. Its translation is CASSFGRRSRAGNQETQYF.

This clone was seen just once. The chain employs TRBV28 and TRBJ1-1; D gene ambiguous. This CDR3 spans 14 amino acids. V was pared by 2 bases and J by 2 bases, with 9 bases between. Germline CDR1 reads MDHEN; CDR2 reads SYDVKM. The CDR3 protein is CASSLLRFNTEAFF. CDR3 nucleotide sequence: TGTGCCAGCAGTTTACTACGGTTCAACACTGAAGCTTTCTTT.

The V and J genes are TRBV19 and TRBJ2-4, with TRBD2 identical over 14 bases. V trimming: 10 bases; J trimming: 9 bases; junction bases outside the gene matches: 8. The CDR3 is made up of 14 amino acids. Germline V gene data show CDR1 as LNHDA and CDR2 as SQIVND (reference sequence). This CDR3 is CATSGTSGRGIQYF. In nucleotides, the CDR3 is TGTGCCACCTCCGGGACTAGCGGGAGAGGCATTCAGTACTTC. Drawing the rest from reference TRBV19 and TRBJ2-4, the complete variable domain is DGGITQSPKYLFRKEGQNVTLSCEQNLNHDAMYWYRQDPGQGLRLIYYSQIVNDFQKGDIAEGYSVSREKKESFPLTVTSAQKNPTAFYLCATSGTSGRGIQYFGAGTRLSVL.

V is TRBV27 and J is TRBJ2-1; TRBD2 agrees at 8 bases. The V and J ends lost 7 bases and 2 bases, in that order; junction bases with no gene match: 16. The CDR3 extends over 18 amino acids. Germline values: CDR1 MNHEY, CDR2 SMNVEV (reference sequence). The CDR3 bases are TGTGCCAGCATCCGGCGGGGTACTAGCGGAGACCCCTACAATGAGCAGTTCTTC. Encoded protein: CASIRRGTSGDPYNEQFF.

In DNA, the CDR3 is TGTGCCAGCAGCCCCGCTAGCGGGAGTTTAAGGATCGGCCAGTACTTC. Translated: CASSPASGSLRIGQYF. This chain uses TRBV6-2 or TRBV6-3 with TRBJ2-5; the match to TRBD2 covers 10 bases. CDR3 size: 16 residues. V shed 6 bases and J 10 bases; nucleotides not matched to a gene: 17. CDR1 and CDR2 from the germline V gene are MNHEY and SVGEGT.

The chain is built from TRBV15 and TRBJ2-2; D might be TRBD2 (5 bases). CDR3 length equals 16 residues. Trimming left V 3 bases short and J 6 bases short, with 17 bases between. Germline V gene lookup returns CDR1 LNHNV and CDR2 YYDKDF (reference sequence). The DNA for the CDR3 is TGTGCCACCAGCAGCCTACTTGGGAGCTCGGCCGGGGAGCTGTTTTTT. Translating it yields CATSSLLGSSAGELFF.

A word on this clone: The identical CDR3 is also encoded by other nucleotide sequences in the sample. The chain links TRBV4-2 to TRBJ2-7, with 10 bases aligning to TRBD2. The CDR3 covers 16 residues. CDR1 LGHNA and CDR2 YNFKEQ come from the germline V gene. Trimming removed 0 bases from V and 2 bases from J; junction bases left unmatched: 4. CDR3 loop: CASSQEVAGGPYEQYF. The CDR3 nucleotides are TGTGCCAGCAGCCAAGAAGTAGCGGGAGGCCCCTACGAGCAGTACTTC.

The CDR3 DNA follows: TGCAGTGCTAGTAGGCCCGGGACGACTAGCGGGGCACTTCAGTACTTC. It codes for CSASRPGTTSGALQYF. The chain uses TRBV20-1 and TRBJ2-5; the match to TRBD2 covers 11 bases. Germline lookup yields CDR1 DFQATT and CDR2 SNEGSKA (reference sequence). With 3 bases clipped from V and 11 bases from J, the junction kept 17 bases outside the gene matches. The CDR3 runs to 16 residues.

V usage is TRBV10-1 and J usage is TRBJ2-2; a possible D gene is TRBD2 (6 bases). The V end was cut by 4 bases, the J end by 5 bases, with 8 bases between. Germline CDR1 WNHNN, CDR2 SYGVQD (reference sequence). There are 13 residues in the CDR3. The CDR3, as DNA: TGCGCCAGCAGTGTCGGGGGTACCGGGGAGCTGTTTTTT. Translating gives CASSVGGTGELFF.

The J gene is TRBJ2-1, the V gene TRBV19, with 9 bases matching TRBD1. V trimming: 6 bases; J trimming: 8 bases; junction bases outside the gene matches: 11. Looked up from germline, CDR1 is LNHDA and CDR2 is SQIVND (reference sequence). The CDR3 sequence is 15 residues long. CDR3 residues: CASRQTGTGSDEQFF. In DNA, the CDR3 is TGTGCCAGTAGACAGACCGGGACAGGGAGCGATGAGCAGTTCTTC.

The V call is TRBV24-1, the J call TRBJ2-1; maybe TRBD1 (5 bases). The length of the CDR3 is 13 residues. With 5 bases removed from V and 8 bases from J, the gap between germline ends came to 12 bases. The germline V gene encodes CDR1 KGHDR and CDR2 SFDVKD. The DNA for the CDR3 is TGTGCCACCAGTGGTAGCAGGGTGGATGAGCAGTTCTTC. Translated, it gives CATSGSRVDEQFF.

The chain combines TRBV6-1 with TRBJ2-1, with 13 bases identical to TRBD2. Germline CDR1 reads MNHNS; CDR2 reads SASEGT. After removal of 2 bases from V and 7 bases from J, the junction contained 14 bases not matched to a gene. The CDR3 spans 19 residues. CDR3 region: CASSESGGLAGVVGNEQFF. In DNA, the CDR3 is TGTGCCAGCAGTGAATCCGGAGGACTAGCGGGGGTGGTTGGAAATGAGCAGTTCTTC.